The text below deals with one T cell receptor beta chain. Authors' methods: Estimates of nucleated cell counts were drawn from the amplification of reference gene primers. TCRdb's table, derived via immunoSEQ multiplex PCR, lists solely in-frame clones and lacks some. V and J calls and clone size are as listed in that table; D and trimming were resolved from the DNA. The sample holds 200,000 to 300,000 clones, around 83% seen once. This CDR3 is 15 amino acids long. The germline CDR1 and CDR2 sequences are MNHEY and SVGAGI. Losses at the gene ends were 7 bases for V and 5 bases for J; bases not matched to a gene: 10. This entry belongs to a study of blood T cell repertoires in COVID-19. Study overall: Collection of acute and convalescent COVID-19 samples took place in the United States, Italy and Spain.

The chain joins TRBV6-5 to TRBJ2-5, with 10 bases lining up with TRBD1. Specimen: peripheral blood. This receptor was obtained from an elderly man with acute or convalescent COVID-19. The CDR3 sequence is CASILRDRGGETQYF. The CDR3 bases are TGTGCCAGCATTCTCCGGGACAGGGGTGGGGAGACCCAGTACTTC.